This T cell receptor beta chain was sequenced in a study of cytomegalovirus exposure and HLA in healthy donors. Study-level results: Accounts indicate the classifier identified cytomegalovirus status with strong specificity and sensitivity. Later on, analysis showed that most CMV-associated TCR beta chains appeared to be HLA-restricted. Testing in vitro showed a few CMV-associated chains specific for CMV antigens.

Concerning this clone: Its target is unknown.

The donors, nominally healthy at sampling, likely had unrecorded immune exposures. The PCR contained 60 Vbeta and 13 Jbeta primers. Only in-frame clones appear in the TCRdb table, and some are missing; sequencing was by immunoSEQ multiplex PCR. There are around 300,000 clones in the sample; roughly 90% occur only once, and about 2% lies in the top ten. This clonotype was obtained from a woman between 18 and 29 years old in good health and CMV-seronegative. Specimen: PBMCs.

CDR3 region: CASSMTGGPQPQHF. DNA of the CDR3: TGTGCCAGTAGTATGACAGGGGGCCCTCAGCCCCAGCATTTT. The chain couples TRBV19 to TRBJ1-5; 10 nucleotides align to TRBD1. This CDR3 has 14 amino acids. Germline V gene sequence: CDR1 LNHDA, CDR2 SQIVND (reference sequence). The junction had 2 bases not matched to a gene; V was cut back by 3 bases and J by 6 bases.